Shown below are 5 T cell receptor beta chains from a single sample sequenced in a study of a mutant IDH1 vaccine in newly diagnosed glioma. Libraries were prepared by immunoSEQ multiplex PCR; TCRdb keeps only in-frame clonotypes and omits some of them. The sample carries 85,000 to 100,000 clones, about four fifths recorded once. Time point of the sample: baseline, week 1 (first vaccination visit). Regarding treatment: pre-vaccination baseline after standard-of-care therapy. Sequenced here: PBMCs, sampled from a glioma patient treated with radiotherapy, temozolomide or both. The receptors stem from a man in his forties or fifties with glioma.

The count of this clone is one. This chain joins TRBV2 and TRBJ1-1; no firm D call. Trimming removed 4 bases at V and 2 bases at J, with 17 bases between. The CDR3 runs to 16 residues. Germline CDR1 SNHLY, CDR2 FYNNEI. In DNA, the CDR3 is TGTGCCAGCAGTGGACCTGTGGTCCTACTTAACACTGAAGCTTTCTTT. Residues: CASSGPVVLLNTEAFF.

The CDR3 nucleotides are TGTGCCAGCAGTTTAGGGGGGGATACGCAGTATTTT. This sequence encodes CASSLGGDTQYF. This chain connects TRBV27 to TRBJ2-3; TRBD2 is a possible D gene (6 bases). The V end lost 2 bases, the J end lost 6 bases, and 6 bases lay between the germline ends. This CDR3 is 12 amino acids long. Germline V gives CDR1 MNHEY, CDR2 SMNVEV (reference sequence).

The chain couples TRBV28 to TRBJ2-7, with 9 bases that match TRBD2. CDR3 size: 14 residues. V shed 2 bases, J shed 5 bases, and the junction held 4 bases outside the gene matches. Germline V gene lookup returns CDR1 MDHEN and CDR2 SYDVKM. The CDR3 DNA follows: TGTGCCAGCAGTTTAGGGCGGGAGGGGGACGAGCAGTACTTC. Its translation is CASSLGREGDEQYF.

CDR3 sequence reads: CASSLRPGGSYEQYF. The CDR3 nucleotides read TGTGCCAGCAGTTTAAGGCCCGGGGGATCCTACGAGCAGTACTTC. This rearrangement joins TRBV28 to TRBJ2-7; tentatively, D is TRBD2 (6 bases). CDR1 is MDHEN and CDR2 is SYDVKM in the germline V gene. The length of the CDR3 is 15 residues. Trimming took 2 bases from V and 1 from J, leaving 12 bases between them.

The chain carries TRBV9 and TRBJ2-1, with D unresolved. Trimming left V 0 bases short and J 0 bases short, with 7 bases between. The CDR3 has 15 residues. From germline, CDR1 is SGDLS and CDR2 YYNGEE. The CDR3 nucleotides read TGTGCCAGCAGCGTAGGGCAGAGCTCCTACAATGAGCAGTTCTTC. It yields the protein CASSVGQSSYNEQFF.